This T cell receptor beta chain was profiled in a study of blood T cells in healthy people across ages. Combining a sample-barcoded 5' primer with a J-beta primer mix, a second PCR ran for 7 to 11 cycles. Using its own MiXCR run on the 5' RACE reads, TCRdb lists one record per CDR3 protein. The table shows roughly 800,000 distinct CDR3 sequences, with 25% to 30% occurring only once. The CDR3 is 14 amino acids. V was clipped by 3 bases and J by 5 bases; unmatched bases: 5. The germline CDR1 and CDR2 sequences are SNHLY and FYNNEI. This sample also belongs to another study, concerning T cells of mothers and their children.

This TCR was recovered from a boy between 10 and 17 years old in good health. The chain links TRBV2 to TRBJ2-5; 8 positions match TRBD2. Sequencing was performed on blood. The CDR3 DNA reads as TGTGCCAGCAGTGACAACGGCGGGGGGGAGACCCAGTACTTC. Translation gives CASSDNGGGETQYF.